This TCR beta chain was identified in a study of blood T cell repertoires in COVID-19. TCRdb's copy holds only in-frame clones and misses some; the assay was immunoSEQ multiplex PCR. The sample contains under 150,000 clones, around 81% of which appear only once. This clone occurred once. Germline is not matched at one junction end, which may reflect a read error. The CDR3 runs to 16 residues. Germline CDR1 reads SSHAT; CDR2 reads FNYEAQ (reference sequence). The clonotype was recovered from a man aged 40-55 years with active or convalescent COVID-19. Material for sequencing was peripheral blood. The rearrangement links TRBV7-7 to TRBJ2-5; 8 bases are shared with TRBD2. The CDR3 spells CASSLSPGTSQETQYF. The CDR3 region has the DNA TGTGCTAGCAGCTTATCTCCCGGGACTAGCCAAGAGACCCAGTACTTC.